This TCR beta chain derives from a study of blood T cells in healthy people across ages. The CDR3 consists of 14 residues. Germline assignment: CDR1 SNHLY and CDR2 FYNNEI. It was with a sample-barcoded 5' primer and a J-beta primer mix that a second PCR of roughly 7 to 11 cycles was run. Each CDR3 protein gets one entry after TCRdb re-called the 5' RACE reads with MiXCR. Here the sample spans about 1,800,000 distinct CDR3 sequences, about 28% being singletons. This clonotype was detected only a few times. This clonotype originated in a woman aged 25-40 years in good health. The V call is TRBV2, the J call TRBJ2-5, with 9 positions matching TRBD1. The J call may be wrong; the DNA end is better matched by TRBJ2-7. Sequenced input: blood. For the CDR3, the DNA is TGTGCCAGCAAAACCGGGACAGGGTCCCCCGAGCAGTACTTC. It translates to CASKTGTGSPEQYF.